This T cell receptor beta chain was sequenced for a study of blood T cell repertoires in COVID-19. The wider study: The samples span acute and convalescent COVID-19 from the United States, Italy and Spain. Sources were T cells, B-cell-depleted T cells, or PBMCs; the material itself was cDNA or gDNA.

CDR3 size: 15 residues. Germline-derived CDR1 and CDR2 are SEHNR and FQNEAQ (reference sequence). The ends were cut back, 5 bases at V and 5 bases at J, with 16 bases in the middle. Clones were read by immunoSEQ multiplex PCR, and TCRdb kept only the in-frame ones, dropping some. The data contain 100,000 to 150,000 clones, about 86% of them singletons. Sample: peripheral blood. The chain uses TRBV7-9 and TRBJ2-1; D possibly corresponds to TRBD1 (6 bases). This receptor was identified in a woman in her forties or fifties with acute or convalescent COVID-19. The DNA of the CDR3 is TGTGCCAGCAGCGTGTACAGGGATAGAAACAATGAGCAGTTCTTC. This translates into CASSVYRDRNNEQFF.